This record covers a single T cell receptor beta chain. The antigen is unknown. A clone one base away is much larger, so this may be a read error. Time point in this sample: persistent/refractory GD, antithyroid drugs over 5 years with positive TRAb. PBMC-derived RNA was used for the TCR library. The data are from a study of regulatory T cells in long-lasting Graves disease. Sequencing libraries for TCR beta were prepared with iRepertoire HTBI primers and Arm-PCR of CDR3 regions. Each CDR3 protein gets one entry after TCRdb re-called the multiplex PCR reads with MiXCR. The data contain more than 300,000 distinct CDR3 sequences, roughly 21% of them singletons. V lost 6 bases and J 0 bases, leaving 15 bases between the germline ends. From germline, CDR1 is SGHAT and CDR2 FQNNGV. The CDR3 is 16 amino acids. General study points: Patients with persistent disease showed a bias toward TRBV28, TRBJ1-2 and TRBJ2-5.

The sequencing used peripheral blood mononuclear cells (PBMCs), collected when the disease was refractory, from a patient treated with antithyroid drugs. This receptor was obtained from a female donor with Graves disease. This chain connects TRBV11-2 to TRBJ1-5, with a possible D match to TRBD1 (6 bases). DNA for the CDR3: TGTGCCAGCAGGAGTGGGAGGGGGTATAGCAATCAGCCCCAGCATTTT. It codes for CASRSGRGYSNQPQHF.